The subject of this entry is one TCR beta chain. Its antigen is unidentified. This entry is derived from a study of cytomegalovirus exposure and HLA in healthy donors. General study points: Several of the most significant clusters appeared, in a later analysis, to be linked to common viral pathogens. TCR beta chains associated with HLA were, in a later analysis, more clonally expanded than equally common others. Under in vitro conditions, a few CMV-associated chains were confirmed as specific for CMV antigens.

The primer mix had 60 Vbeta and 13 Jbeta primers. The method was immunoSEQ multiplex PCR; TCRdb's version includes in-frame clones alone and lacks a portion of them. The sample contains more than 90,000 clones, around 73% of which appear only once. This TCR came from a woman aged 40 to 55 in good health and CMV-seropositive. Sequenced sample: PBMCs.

The CDR3 spells CASSLGTSVHEQFF. The CDR3 nucleotides are TGCGCCAGCAGCTTGGGGACTAGCGTACATGAGCAGTTCTTC. The chain employs TRBV5-1 and TRBJ2-1, with 9 bases identical to TRBD2. Germline CDR1 and CDR2: SGHRS and YFSETQ. The CDR3 is 14 amino acids. The trim removed 0 bases at V and 8 bases at J, leaving 3 bases unmatched.